Below are 21 T cell receptor beta chains sequenced from a single sample in a study of early T cells in non-severe SARS-CoV-2 infection. TCRdb reanalysed the 5' RACE reads using MiXCR and keeps one entry per CDR3 protein. The table lists 57,000 or so distinct CDR3 sequences, roughly 5.5% of them singletons, with 6.8% in the top ten. The sequenced material came from whole blood. These receptors all come from an adult who was a healthcare worker with PCR-confirmed SARS-CoV-2 infection or an uninfected control (not recorded which).

This clonotype has a count of ten or more. The genes are TRBV7-9 and TRBJ2-3; D ambiguous. CDR1 is SEHNR, CDR2 FQNEAQ, per germline (reference sequence). The CDR3 sequence is 15 residues long. The V gene lost 4 bases and the J gene lost 1 base, with 12 bases spanning the gap. The CDR3 reads CASSSTPQGTDTQYF. The CDR3 nucleotides are TGTGCCAGCAGCTCCACCCCCCAGGGCACAGATACGCAGTATTTT.

The chain links TRBV10-2 to TRBJ1-2; D is ambiguous. The CDR3 covers 11 residues. V lost 8 bases to trimming and J lost 4 bases, with 8 bases between them. Germline V lookup: CDR1 WSHSY, CDR2 SAAADI. The chain's CDR3 is CASGSSYGYTF. The CDR3 DNA reads TGCGCCAGCGGGTCTTCCTATGGCTACACCTTC.

This clonotype has at least ten counts. The chain recombines TRBV6-5 with TRBJ1-1; maybe TRBD1 (6 bases). This CDR3 comprises 12 residues. V lost 7 bases and J 5 bases, leaving 11 bases between the germline ends. From germline, CDR1 is MNHEY and CDR2 SVGAGI. CDR3 coding DNA: TGTGCCAGCATAGGGGGAAAGACTGAAGCTTTCTTT. This gives the protein CASIGGKTEAFF.

This clonotype has at least ten counts. This chain links TRBV20-1 with TRBJ2-1; D perhaps matches TRBD2 (7 bases). The CDR3 is made up of 15 amino acids. Germline CDR1 is DFQATT and CDR2 is SNEGSKA (reference sequence). V was cut by 1 base and J by 0 bases, with 10 bases left in between. CDR3 in amino acids: CSARGEGGSYNEQFF. The DNA of the CDR3 is TGCAGTGCTAGAGGGGAGGGGGGCTCCTACAATGAGCAGTTCTTC.

This clonotype came up a few times. An end of the junction does not agree with germline; a read error may underlie this. The CDR3 reads CAISEKRREAPYEQYF. DNA for the CDR3: TGTGCCATCAGTGAAAAACGGCGGGAGGCCCCCTACGAACAGTACTTC. V gene TRBV10-3 combines with J gene TRBJ2-7; 8 bases match TRBD2. Germline V CDR1 and CDR2: ENHRY, SYGVKD. There are 16 residues in the CDR3.

This clonotype has a count of ten or more. J is TRBJ1-2 and V is TRBV19; tentative D call: TRBD1 (5 bases). CDR3 size: 11 residues. Germline V gives CDR1 LNHDA, CDR2 SQIVND (reference sequence). V was cut by 5 bases and J by 6 bases, with 7 bases left in between. The CDR3 nucleotides are TGTGCCAGTAGTGTCAGGGATGGCTACACCTTC. Translated: CASSVRDGYTF. Based on the CDR3 plus reference TRBV19 and TRBJ1-2, the full variable domain is DGGITQSPKYLFRKEGQNVTLSCEQNLNHDAMYWYRQDPGQGLRLIYYSQIVNDFQKGDIAEGYSVSREKKESFPLTVTSAQKNPTAFYLCASSVRDGYTFGSGTRLTVV.

The chain has TRBV4-1 and TRBJ1-4; D remains unclear. Trimming took off 4 bases at V and 2 bases at J, with 5 bases between the two ends. The CDR3 covers 13 residues. CDR1 and CDR2 (germline): MGHRA, YSYEKL. Here the CDR3 reads CASSPFTNEKLFF. In nucleotides, the CDR3 is TGCGCCAGCAGCCCCTTCACTAATGAAAAACTGTTTTTT.

Ten or more counts support this clonotype. The chain has TRBV24-1 and TRBJ2-1; 9 bases match TRBD1. V trimming: 7 bases; J trimming: 9 bases; junction bases outside the gene matches: 6. CDR1 and CDR2 (germline): KGHDR, SFDVKD. The length of the CDR3 is 13 residues. The CDR3 DNA follows: TGTGCCACCAGCCGGGACAGGGATGGTGAGCAGTTCTTC. Translated: CATSRDRDGEQFF.

This clonotype has at least ten counts. The genes are TRBV12-3 or TRBV12-4 and TRBJ1-2; tentatively, D is TRBD1 (5 bases). The CDR3 has 14 amino acids. Trimming took off 8 bases at V and 4 bases at J, with 17 bases between the two ends. The CDR3 DNA reads TGTGCCAGCGGGGGGGGGTTCAGGGCCTATGGCTACACCTTC. Protein: CASGGGFRAYGYTF.

This clonotype has a handful of counts. The V and J genes are TRBV29-1 and TRBJ2-3, with D unresolved. V was trimmed by 4 bases and J by 4 bases, leaving 15 bases between them. Germline V gene data show CDR1 as SQVTM and CDR2 as ANQGSEA. The CDR3 is 14 residues long. CDR3 sequence reads: CSVATGSKADTQYF. CDR3 sequence (DNA): TGCAGCGTTGCCACTGGGTCCAAGGCAGATACGCAGTATTTT.

Only a few counts were recorded for this clonotype. This chain uses TRBV6-5 with TRBJ2-7; D is unresolved. Germline V gene data show CDR1 as MNHEY and CDR2 as SVGAGI. This CDR3 comprises 14 residues. Deletions cut 3 bases from V and 0 bases from J, with 9 bases between. In DNA form, the CDR3 reads TGTGCCAGCAGTTATAATGCGGCCTCCTACGAGCAGTACTTC. This translates into CASSYNAASYEQYF.

This clonotype was seen many times. The gene calls are TRBV12-3 or TRBV12-4 and TRBJ2-7; TRBD2 matches at 9 bases. This CDR3 region has 15 residues. Trimming cost V 5 bases and J 7 bases; bases outside gene matches: 12. CDR3 sequence reads: CASSPLAGAPREQYF. CDR3 coding DNA: TGTGCCAGCAGTCCCTTAGCGGGGGCCCCCAGGGAGCAGTACTTC.

This clonotype was observed many times. The rearrangement uses TRBV6-2 or TRBV6-3 and TRBJ2-7, with no clear D. This CDR3 is 14 amino acids long. Germline V gives CDR1 MNHEY, CDR2 SVGEGT. V shed 2 bases and J shed 1 base, with 9 bases lying between them. The CDR3 bases are TGTGCCAGCAGTTACCTTCAGACTTCCTACGAGCAGTACTTC. It translates to CASSYLQTSYEQYF.

The genes are TRBV11-2 and TRBJ2-1; D assignment may be TRBD1 or TRBD2 (6 bases each). This CDR3 is 16 amino acids long. With 7 bases removed from V and 3 bases from J, the gap between germline ends came to 19 bases. The germline V gene encodes CDR1 SGHAT and CDR2 FQNNGV. The CDR3 nucleotides are TGTGCCAGCACCAAAGGAGGGGGGCGAGTCTACAATGAGCAGTTCTTC. Its protein product is CASTKGGGRVYNEQFF.

This clonotype was detected ten times or more. This rearrangement joins TRBV12-3 or TRBV12-4 to TRBJ1-1; maybe TRBD1 (6 bases). The CDR3 sequence is 15 residues long. With 5 bases removed from V and 8 bases from J, the gap between germline ends came to 21 bases. CDR3 nucleotide sequence: TGTGCCAGCAGTCATTCGGGGGGCGTGGGGTTGGAAGCTTTCTTT. This translates into CASSHSGGVGLEAFF.

This clonotype came up a few times. The rearrangement links TRBV3-1 to TRBJ1-1; D unresolved. Germline values: CDR1 LGHDT, CDR2 YNNKEL (reference sequence). The ends were cut back, 1 base at V and 3 bases at J, with 6 bases in the middle. This CDR3 has 13 residues. The CDR3 region is CASSQGKYTEAFF. CDR3 coding DNA: TGTGCCAGCAGCCAAGGCAAATACACTGAAGCTTTCTTT. Supplemented by reference TRBV3-1 and TRBJ1-1, the full variable domain reads DTAVSQTPKYLVTQMGNDKSIKCEQNLGHDTMYWYKQDSKKFLKIMFSYNNKELIINETVPNRFSPKSPDKAHLNLHINSLELGDSAVYFCASSQGKYTEAFFGQGTRLTVV.

Ten or more counts support this clonotype. This chain uses TRBV6-6 with TRBJ1-5; D call uncertain. The CDR3 covers 15 residues. The germline V and J ends were trimmed by 0 bases and 8 bases, with 14 bases remaining between them. Germline V gene sequence: CDR1 MNHNY, CDR2 SVGAGI (reference sequence). The CDR3 spells CASSYSGSGIKPQHF. CDR3 in DNA: TGTGCCAGCAGTTACTCAGGGAGCGGAATCAAGCCCCAGCATTTT.

In its sample, this clonotype was seen a few times. The chain couples TRBV7-2 to TRBJ1-1; possibly TRBD1 for D (5 bases). The germline gives CDR1 SGHTA, CDR2 FQGNSA. CDR3 length equals 14 residues. V lost 5 bases and J 0 bases, leaving 10 bases between the germline ends. The CDR3: CASSQGHLNTEAFF. The DNA for the CDR3 is TGTGCCAGCAGCCAAGGACACTTGAACACTGAAGCTTTCTTT.

This clonotype was counted many times. The V gene is TRBV29-1, the J gene TRBJ2-7, with no clear D. CDR1 is SQVTM, CDR2 ANQGSEA, per germline. V lost 1 base and J lost 3, with 7 bases in between. This CDR3 comprises 12 residues. The CDR3 protein is CSVEGPNYEQYF. CDR3 sequence (DNA): TGCAGCGTTGAAGGGCCCAACTACGAGCAGTACTTC.

This clonotype was recorded at least ten times. The V and J genes are TRBV24-1 and TRBJ1-1, with 11 positions matching TRBD1. Germline V gene data show CDR1 as KGHDR and CDR2 as SFDVKD. Unmatched junction bases numbered 4, after V lost 5 bases and J lost 6 bases. CDR3 length equals 14 residues. The CDR3 bases are TGTGCCACCAGTGTTGGGGACAGGGGGGCTGAAGCTTTCTTT. Protein: CATSVGDRGAEAFF.

This clonotype was observed many times. This chain connects TRBV18 to TRBJ2-7; no clear D. Germline assignment: CDR1 KGHSH and CDR2 LQKENI. The CDR3 runs 12 residues. The V gene lost 8 bases and the J gene lost 1 base, with 9 bases spanning the gap. This chain's CDR3 is CASADGSYEQYF. The CDR3 coding sequence is TGTGCCAGCGCAGACGGATCCTACGAGCAGTACTTC.